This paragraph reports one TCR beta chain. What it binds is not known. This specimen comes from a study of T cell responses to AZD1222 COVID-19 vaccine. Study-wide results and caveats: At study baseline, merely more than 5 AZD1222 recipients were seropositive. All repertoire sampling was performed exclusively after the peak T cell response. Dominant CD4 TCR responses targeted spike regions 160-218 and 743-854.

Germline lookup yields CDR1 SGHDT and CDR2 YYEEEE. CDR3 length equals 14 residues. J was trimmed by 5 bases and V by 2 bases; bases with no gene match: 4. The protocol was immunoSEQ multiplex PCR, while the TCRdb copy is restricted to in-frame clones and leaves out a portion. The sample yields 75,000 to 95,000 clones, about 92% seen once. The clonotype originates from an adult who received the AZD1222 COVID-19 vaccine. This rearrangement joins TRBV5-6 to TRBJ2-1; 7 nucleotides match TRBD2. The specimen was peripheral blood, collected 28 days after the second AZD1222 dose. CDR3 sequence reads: CASSFSGVHNEQFF. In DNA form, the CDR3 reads TGTGCCAGCAGCTTCAGCGGGGTACACAATGAGCAGTTCTTC.